A single sample is the source of the 15 T cell receptor beta chains below, sequenced in a study of blood T cells in healthy people across ages. Next came a second PCR, run for 7 to 11 cycles, which used a sample-barcoded 5' primer along with a J-beta primer mix. TCRdb re-analysed the 5' RACE reads in MiXCR, keeping a single row per CDR3 protein. The sample contains approximately 810,000 distinct CDR3 sequences, around 26% of which appear only once. Specimen: blood. These receptors were taken from a woman aged 80 or older in good health.

This clonotype was observed many times. The chain is built from TRBV4-1 and TRBJ2-7; unclear D gene. V lost 0 bases to trimming and J lost 2 bases, with 20 bases between them. This CDR3 comprises 18 residues. From germline, CDR1 is MGHRA and CDR2 YSYEKL. The CDR3 DNA reads TGCGCCAGCAGCCAAGATGGGCTGGGCCTCGTCCGACCCTACGAGCAGTACTTC. This sequence encodes CASSQDGLGLVRPYEQYF.

This clonotype was seen at least ten times. The CDR3 DNA follows: TGTGCCAGCAGCCGGACTAGCCTGAGCACAGATACGCAGTATTTT. It yields the protein CASSRTSLSTDTQYF. V is TRBV4-2 and J is TRBJ2-3; 8 positions agree with TRBD2. CDR1 LGHNA and CDR2 YNFKEQ come from the germline V gene. V lost 4 bases to trimming and J lost 0 bases; unmatched junction nucleotides: 3. The CDR3 extends over 15 amino acids.

The chain carries TRBV29-1 and TRBJ2-7; D perhaps matches TRBD2 (6 bases). The CDR3 has 13 amino acids. Looked up from germline, CDR1 is SQVTM and CDR2 is ANQGSEA. Trimming removed 2 bases at V and 1 base at J, with 9 bases between. CDR3: CSVETGVSYEQYF. Written as DNA, the CDR3 is TGCAGCGTTGAAACGGGGGTTTCCTACGAGCAGTACTTC.

This clonotype showed up just a few times. This chain links TRBV12-3 or TRBV12-4 with TRBJ2-3, with TRBD2 matching over 8 bases. V lost 2 bases, J lost 6 bases, and 13 bases stayed unmatched. The CDR3 is 17 residues long. CDR3 in DNA: TGTGCCAGCAGTTTAAGGGGTTGGGGCGGGGGGCCCGATACGCAGTATTTT. This sequence encodes CASSLRGWGGGPDTQYF.

This clonotype was counted only a few times. This rearrangement joins TRBV11-3 to TRBJ2-3, with D tentatively TRBD2 (7 bases). Germline CDR1 SGHNT, CDR2 YENEEA. CDR3 length equals 13 residues. V lost 0 bases, J lost 9 bases, and 10 bases lay in between. CDR3 amino acids: CASSLEGGGTQYF. The CDR3 nucleotides read TGTGCCAGCAGCTTAGAAGGCGGGGGCACGCAGTATTTT. Full variable domain (missing parts from reference TRBV11-3 and TRBJ2-3): EAGVVQSPRYKIIEKKQPVAFWCNPISGHNTLYWYLQNLGQGPELLIRYENEEAVDDSQLPKDRFSAERLKGVDSTLKIQPAELGDSAVYLCASSLEGGGTQYFGPGTRLTVL.

The table lists this clonotype with many counts. The gene calls are TRBV14 and TRBJ2-3; D is unresolved. There are 13 residues in the CDR3. Germline V gene sequence: CDR1 SGHDN, CDR2 FVKESK. Deletions cut 4 bases from V and 8 bases from J, with 13 bases between. This CDR3 is CASSRVGDATQYF. Written as DNA, the CDR3 is TGTGCCAGCAGCCGCGTCGGCGACGCTACGCAGTATTTT.

This clonotype was detected ten times or more. The chain links TRBV20-1 to TRBJ2-7; 10 positions agree with TRBD1. CDR1 is DFQATT and CDR2 is SNEGSKA in the germline V gene (reference sequence). The V gene end was trimmed by 4 bases and the J gene end by 5 bases; junction bases not matched to a gene: 11. The CDR3 covers 15 residues. CDR3: CSAMNRDRGANEQYF. Written as DNA, the CDR3 is TGCAGTGCTATGAACCGGGACAGGGGAGCGAACGAGCAGTACTTC.

This clonotype occurred many times. The chain links TRBV4-1 to TRBJ2-5; TRBD1 aligns across 12 bases. Germline CDR1 and CDR2: MGHRA and YSYEKL. J lost 2 bases, V lost 6 bases, and 10 bases had no gene match. This CDR3 spans 17 amino acids. CDR3 bases: TGCGCCAGCAGTGCCTCCGGGACAGGGGGCTGGCAAGAGACCCAGTACTTC. The encoded protein is CASSASGTGGWQETQYF.

The genes are TRBV15 and TRBJ1-1; 11 bases are shared with TRBD1. Unmatched junction bases numbered 5, after V lost 11 bases and J lost 3 bases. The V gene's germline CDR1 is LNHNV and CDR2 YYDKDF (reference sequence). CDR3 length: 13 residues. CDR3 sequence (DNA): TGTGCCGCGGGGACAGGGGGGTACACTGAAGCTTTCTTT. This encodes CAAGTGGYTEAFF.

This clonotype was seen ten or more times. J is TRBJ1-2 and V is TRBV5-1; 7 nucleotides align to TRBD1. The trim removed 0 bases at V and 1 base at J, leaving 0 bases unmatched. The CDR3 totals 14 residues. CDR1 and CDR2 (germline): SGHRS, YFSETQ. DNA of the CDR3: TGCGCCAGCAGCTTGGGACAGGGTAACTATGGCTACACCTTC. Translating gives CASSLGQGNYGYTF.

This clonotype was counted only a few times. This may come from a read error, since a much larger clone is one base off. The chain joins TRBV10-3 to TRBJ2-5, with a weak D call TRBD2 (6 bases). This CDR3 is 13 amino acids long. Trimming pared 0 bases from V and 4 bases from J, leaving 6 bases between. The V gene's germline CDR1 is ENHRY and CDR2 SYGVKD. CDR3 nucleotides: TGTGCCATCAGTGAGTCCGGGGGAGAGACCCAGTACTTC. This codes for CAISESGGETQYF.

This clonotype came up many times. The V gene is TRBV27, the J gene TRBJ1-2; 8 bases map to TRBD1. The CDR3 sequence is 14 residues long. The junction had 9 bases not matched to a gene; V was cut back by 4 bases and J by 8 bases. The germline V gene has CDR1 MNHEY and CDR2 SMNVEV (reference sequence). Here the CDR3 DNA reads TGTGCCAGCAGTTCACGGACAGGGAACGACGGCTACACCTTC. Its translation: CASSSRTGNDGYTF.

This clonotype was seen ten or more times. V gene TRBV6-6 combines with J gene TRBJ2-1, with D possibly called TRBD1 or TRBD2 (5 bases each). The CDR3 length is 16 residues. CDR1 and CDR2 (germline): MNHNY, SVGAGI (reference sequence). V lost 6 bases and J lost 2, with 17 bases in between. CDR3 sequence: CASSNDPRGTYNEQFF. The CDR3 nucleotides are TGTGCCAGCAGCAACGACCCGAGGGGTACCTACAATGAGCAGTTCTTC.

This clonotype was observed a handful of times. The V gene is TRBV2, the J gene TRBJ2-7; D might be TRBD1 or TRBD2, each matching 7 bases. The CDR3 covers 15 residues. The V and J ends lost 6 bases and 3 bases respectively, with 18 bases between them. Per the germline V gene, CDR1 is SNHLY and CDR2 is FYNNEI. CDR3 sequence: CASSAQGGGHYEQYF. The CDR3 bases are TGTGCCAGCAGCGCTCAGGGAGGGGGCCACTACGAGCAGTACTTC.

Ten or more counts support this clonotype. This chain connects TRBV7-2 to TRBJ2-3; 16 nucleotides align to TRBD2. J gave up 8 bases and V 5 bases, and 7 bases lay outside the gene matches. Germline V lookup: CDR1 SGHTA, CDR2 FQGNSA. The CDR3 has 16 amino acids. The CDR3 DNA sequence: TGTGCCAGCAGCGCGGGACTAGCGGGGGGGCTAGGTACGCAGTATTTT. The encoded protein is CASSAGLAGGLGTQYF.